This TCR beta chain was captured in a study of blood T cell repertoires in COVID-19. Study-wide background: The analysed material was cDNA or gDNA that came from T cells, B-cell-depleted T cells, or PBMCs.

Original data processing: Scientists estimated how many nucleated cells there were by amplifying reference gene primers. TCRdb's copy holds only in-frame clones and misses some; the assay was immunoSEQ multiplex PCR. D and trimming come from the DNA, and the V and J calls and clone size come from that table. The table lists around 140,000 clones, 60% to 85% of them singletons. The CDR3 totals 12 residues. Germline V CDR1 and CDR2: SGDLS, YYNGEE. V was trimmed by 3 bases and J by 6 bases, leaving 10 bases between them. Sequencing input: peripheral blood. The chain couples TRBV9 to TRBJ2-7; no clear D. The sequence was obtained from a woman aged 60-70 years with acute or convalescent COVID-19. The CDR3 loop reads CASSADPGEQYF. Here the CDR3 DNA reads TGTGCCAGCAGCGCGGATCCGGGCGAGCAGTACTTC.